This TCR beta chain was identified during a study of cytomegalovirus exposure and HLA in healthy donors (dated by TCRdb to the late 2010s). About the investigation overall: In an earlier analysis of 450 to 750 of the donors, 276 Gb of sequence data and 90 million to 130 million unique TCR beta sequences from some 170 million T cells were reported. Roughly five DR-DQ haplotypes were handled as single units for association and clustering because linkage in the cohort was strong. To decide whether each TCR beta V gene segment behaved as functional or pseudogenic, an earlier analysis of approximately 620 of the donors relied on high-throughput TCR beta sequencing. The study aimed to test whether signatures of past pathogen exposure could be identified by cataloging public T cell receptors. In the later analysis, no new phenotypic data were used to find candidate immune exposures; instead, reliance was placed on TCR beta sequences and their occurrence across donors. Every repertoire in the discovery cohort had been generated on one and the same sequencing platform. High-throughput TCR immunosequencing, statistical association of individual TCRs with disease status, and machine learning were combined to predict cytomegalovirus infection status. HLA typing covered class I and class II loci at four-digit resolution. Donor age, sex, ethnicity and CMV serostatus were collected together with the repertoire data. Across about 380 genotyped donors of the cohort, an average of about 240,000 unique TCR beta nucleotide sequences per donor were sequenced, and roughly 20% of those sequences were non-productive. Along with the roughly 700-subject first cohort, a separate validation cohort of 120 different subjects was used. Typing coverage varied by locus: roughly 620-640 donors for A, B, C, DRB1 and DQB1; more than 500 for DQA1; nearly 610 for DPA1; more than 450 for DPB1. The study profiled the T cell repertoires of some 610 subjects by immunosequencing and related them to cytomegalovirus serostatus. An early release that covered around 590 HLA-typed donors contained about 300 gigabases of sequencing data and some 87 million unique TCR sequences. A later genetic analysis took genome-wide SNP genotypes for about 55% of the roughly 670 donors and used that subset as a discovery cohort. In a later analysis, previously published TCR beta repertoires from 670 or so donors were re-analyzed and high-resolution HLA genotyping was added so that TCR occurrence patterns could be studied. Of the 350 to 400 genotyped donors, approximately 82% fell in the genetic ancestry cluster associated with self-reported Caucasian donors. Beyond this particular receptor, the publication reports: Roughly uniform sequencing depth across donors was assumed in presence/absence analyses, although this assumption may not hold. According to a later analysis, TCR association rates differed among HLA loci, with DRB1 alleles showing the most associated TCRs and HLA-C alleles showing the fewest. A further reported finding was that TCR beta sequences accurately predicted the HLA-A and HLA-B alleles for most subjects in the first cohort. In a later analysis, HLA-associated TCR beta chains showed more clonal expansion and lower generation probabilities than non-associated chains that were equally common. A cluster of highly shared sequence variants was judged likely to represent a technical artifact of the sequencing pipeline. In both the original and validation cohorts, the classifier was reported to diagnose cytomegalovirus status with high specificity and sensitivity. Because HLA typing was unavailable for some donors at each locus, only the typed subset was used in association tests. Strong co-occurrence of HLA alleles, especially DR and DQ, made assigning TCR associations to individual alleles difficult. According to a later genetic analysis, donors in an Asian-associated ancestry cluster had fewer N-insertions in productive TCRs than the approximately 610-donor mean. According to the authors, the approach could potentially be generalized to other disease states and immunological phenotypes. In this cohort, only TCR beta chains were sequenced, and detectable features were limited by the absence of alpha or paired-chain data. The earlier analysis of about 600 of the donors excluded some 16 rarely observed V segments, including chromosome 9 orphons, because counts were too low. In an earlier analysis of 587 of the donors, most TCR beta V segments appeared in productive rearrangements about 87% or about 30% of the time, broadly matching IMGT annotations. Some IMGT-functional V segments, including TRBV6-2 and TRBV6-3, could not be told apart with the 87-base-pair reads, so those segments were excluded. In the study, roughly 160 TCR beta chains were listed as associated with cytomegalovirus. In vitro tests confirmed that a few of the cytomegalovirus-associated TCR beta chains recognize cytomegalovirus antigens. The only immune exposure information available for the cohort was CMV serostatus. A later genetic analysis associated a missense DCLRE1C variant with V-gene and J-gene trimming of TCR beta chains, and an independent cohort replicated the association. Correlated functional status among segregating V segments might be attributable to linkage disequilibrium, but an unknown experimental factor could not be ruled out. A later analysis found that most CMV-associated TCR beta chains appeared HLA-restricted, with HLA associations seemingly driven largely by CMV exposure. While some public TCRs were present in many individuals, most TCR sequences turned up only very rarely across donors. A later analysis associated about 16,000 TCR beta sequences with specific HLA alleles at a false discovery rate of 0.05. According to a later analysis, parvovirus B19, influenza, CMV and Epstein-Barr virus appeared linked to several top co-occurrence clusters.

Including the terminal cysteine and phenylalanine, the CDR3 comprises 16 residues. The entry retains the CDR3 DNA only, 48 bases that are in frame from base 1. V has 6 bases trimmed and J has 3 bases trimmed; junction bases matching no gene number 12. The germline V gene specifies SGHAT as CDR1 and FQNNGV as CDR2. Library creation used the immunoSEQ multiplex PCR assay. For the multiplex PCR, a mixture combining 60 forward primers for TCR Vbeta segments and 13 reverse primers for TCR Jbeta segments was used. The CDR3 region of rearranged TCR beta genes was amplified from genomic DNA by a multiplex PCR assay. On the Illumina HiSeq System, the amplified TCR beta libraries were sequenced as 87-base-pair reads. Per the original workflow: Across the roughly 640 repertoires, a later analysis counted some 81 million unique TCR beta chains, 9.5 million to 12 million of which were shared by at least two donors. Raw reads were error-corrected and collapsed into unique sequences with a nearest-neighbor algorithm that merged closely related sequences to remove PCR and sequencing errors. Alignment of CDR3 sequences to IMGT reference sequences was used to assign V, D and J gene segments. For a sequence to be retained, at least a six-nucleotide match to both a V gene segment and a J gene segment was required. A rearrangement counted as productive if the CDR3 had no stop codons and remained in frame with V and J, and every other rearrangement counted as non-productive. CDR3 was defined according to IMGT convention as the region running from the second conserved V-encoded cysteine to the conserved J-encoded phenylalanine. The earlier analysis of 587 of the donors excluded sequences that lacked an unambiguous match to a single V gene segment. In an earlier analysis of a few hundred of the donors, a V segment was called functional when productive rearrangements were above 56.7%, and segregating when the standard deviation between donors exceeded 5%. A statistical classification framework was built to diagnose cytomegalovirus status from the catalog of TCR beta chain sequences. A later analysis assigned V and J genes by comparing TCR nucleotide sequences with IMGT/GENE-DB human TR gene sequences. A later analysis assigned CDR3 sequences and most-parsimonious VDJ recombination scenarios with the TCRdist pipeline. In a later analysis, every TCR beta chain was defined by the combination of its CDR3 amino acid sequence and its V-gene family, and reads without a unique V-gene family were dropped. In a later analysis, around 600 highly shared, low-generation-probability nucleotide sequences were removed to address suspected cross-contamination and a sequencing artifact. A later analysis calculated a clonal expansion index for each public chain from normalized within-repertoire ranks of inferred template counts. In a later analysis, generation probabilities were computed with a VDJ recombination model fitted to out-of-frame rearrangements, and the resulting probabilities were checked against IGoR. Hypergeometric tests were used in a later analysis to score TCR-TCR, TCR-HLA and TCR-CMV co-occurrence, with a repertoire-size bias correction applied to the TCR pairs. In a later analysis, false discovery rates were estimated by permuting HLA or CMV assignments 20 times. In a later analysis, co-occurring TCRs were grouped using DBSCAN, with TCRdist sequence similarity added in when clustering inside HLA-allele-positive subsets. For co-occurrence clustering, repertoires with fewer than 30,000 or more than 120,000 public chains were excluded, along with roughly 5 repertoires with anomalous nucleotide sharing. Not all clones reach the TCRdb copy of this immuneACCESS table, which keeps in-frame sequences only. Checked studies attribute under half of the gap to unresolved V genes and leave the rest unexplained. V and J calls and clone size come straight from that table; D and trimming were deduced from the DNA. In this sample the table shows under 150,000 clones, around four fifths of which occur a single time. The leading ten clones occupy 2% to 3% of the sample.

In total, roughly 710 healthy bone marrow donors made up the cohort. At the time of sampling, all cohort members were nominally healthy, though unrecorded immune exposures were likely present. The donor was CMV seronegative and belonged to the group of 352 seronegative cohort members. Every donor gave a peripheral blood sample, and the peripheral blood mononuclear cells from that sample were used for TCR beta sequencing. Genomic DNA extraction from the blood cell samples was performed with the Qiagen DNeasy Blood Extraction Kit. Note on this clone: Its cognate antigen has yet to be identified. Nothing much larger sits one base from this clone, and base qualities are not available.

The sequencing sample was made of PBMCs. This clonotype was sampled from a boy aged 2 to 9 in good health and CMV-seronegative. The rearranged chain carries TRBV11-2 and TRBJ2-7; 9 central bases correspond to TRBD1. The base sequence is TGTGCCAGCAGTTCCCTCCGGGACAGGGCGTTCTACGAGCAGTACTTC. Its translation reads: CASSSLRDRAFYEQYF. Reference TRBV11-2 and TRBJ2-7 genes cover what lies past the CDR3, so the full variable domain is EAGVAQSPRYKIIEKRQSVAFWCNPISGHATLYWYQQILGQGPKLLIQFQNNGVVDDSQLPKDRFSAERLKGVDSTLKIQPAKLEDSAVYLCASSSLRDRAFYEQYFGPGTRLTVT.